These T cell receptor beta chains were read from a single sample in a study of CD8 T cells in Susac syndrome. TCRdb used MiXCR to reprocess the immunoSEQ multiplex PCR reads, holding one entry per CDR3 protein. The profile covers approximately 230,000 distinct CDR3 sequences, with 85% to 95% appearing a single time and about 0.07% taken by the ten largest. The sequenced sample was CD4+ T cells from PBMCs. The origin of the receptors is a human donor with multiple sclerosis. Both conserved end residues are part of each CDR3. D genes are given only for firm matches. Part of the rows lack a size; the others show once, few, many or a class for expanded clones.

size: -; J: TRBJ1-2; D: TRBD1; V: TRBV20-1; DNA: TGCAGTGCTTCAGGGGGCGCGGGCTATGGCTACACCTTC; CDR3: CSASGGAGYGYTF
size: -; J: TRBJ1-1; D: TRBD1; V: TRBV7-9; DNA: TGTGCCAGCATCCCGGGACAGGGAGTGGGGAACACTGAAGCTTTCTTT; CDR3: CASIPGQGVGNTEAFF
size: -; J: TRBJ1-1; D: TRBD1; V: TRBV19; DNA: TGTGCCAGTAGGGACAGGGGAGGAGGGACTGAAGCTTTCTTT; CDR3: CASRDRGGGTEAFF
size: -; J: TRBJ1-5; D: -; V: TRBV20-1; DNA: TGCAGTGCTAGAGATGCCCAAAATAGCAATCAGCCCCAGCATTTT; CDR3: CSARDAQNSNQPQHF
size: -; J: TRBJ2-1; D: -; V: TRBV7-8; DNA: TGTGCCAGCAGCCCCTTCCTTGGAACTAGCTCCTACAATGAGCAGTTCTTC; CDR3: CASSPFLGTSSYNEQFF
size: -; J: TRBJ1-6; D: -; V: TRBV7-9; DNA: TGTGCCAGCAGCCCTAGAGGGGAAGCCTATAATTCACCCCTCCACTTT; CDR3: CASSPRGEAYNSPLHF
size: -; J: TRBJ2-3; D: -; V: TRBV5-1; DNA: TGCGCCAGCAGCTTGGAGCTGACCCCGTCAGATACGCAGTATTTT; CDR3: CASSLELTPSDTQYF
size: -; J: TRBJ2-2; D: TRBD1; V: TRBV7-2; DNA: TGTGCCAGCAGCTCACCAGGGGGCGGCACCGGGGAGCTGTTTTTT; CDR3: CASSSPGGGTGELFF
size: few; J: TRBJ2-1; D: TRBD2; V: TRBV25-1; DNA: TGTGCCAGCAGCGAGGGGCTAGCGGGAGGGAATGAGCAGTTCTTC; CDR3: CASSEGLAGGNEQFF
size: -; J: TRBJ1-1; D: -; V: TRBV29-1; DNA: TGCAGCGTCGCTGGACAGTACACTGAAGCTTTCTTT; CDR3: CSVAGQYTEAFF
size: -; J: TRBJ2-1; D: -; V: TRBV5-4; DNA: TGTGCCAGCAGCTTACCCGACCAATGGGGTAATGAGCAGTTCTTC; CDR3: CASSLPDQWGNEQFF
size: -; J: TRBJ1-2; D: -; V: TRBV7-9; DNA: TGTGCCAGCAGCTTAGGACGTGTATACTATGGCTACACCTTC; CDR3: CASSLGRVYYGYTF
size: -; J: TRBJ2-4; D: TRBD1; V: TRBV12-3/TRBV12-4; DNA: TGTGCCAGCAGCCTTACCTTGGGACAGGGAAGGAACATTCAGTACTTC; CDR3: CASSLTLGQGRNIQYF
size: -; J: TRBJ1-2; D: -; V: TRBV6-2/TRBV6-3; DNA: TGTGCCAGCAGTTACAGTACACGGAACTATGGCTACACCTTC; CDR3: CASSYSTRNYGYTF
size: -; J: TRBJ1-2; D: -; V: TRBV20-1; DNA: TGCAGTGCTAGAGCGACCGGAGGCCGTAACTATGGCTACACCTTC; CDR3: CSARATGGRNYGYTF
size: -; J: TRBJ2-2; D: -; V: TRBV7-9; DNA: TGTGCCAGCAGCTCCCCCCCGGGTAGAGGCACCGGGGAGCTGTTTTTT; CDR3: CASSSPPGRGTGELFF
size: -; J: TRBJ2-3; D: -; V: TRBV5-1; DNA: TGCGCCAGCAGCAGCCTCGGCGGGGACACAGATACGCAGTATTTT; CDR3: CASSSLGGDTDTQYF
size: once; J: TRBJ1-1; D: TRBD1; V: TRBV2; DNA: TGTGCCACCCGACAGGGGATCTTGAACACTGAAGCTTTCTTT; CDR3: CATRQGILNTEAFF
size: -; J: TRBJ2-3; D: -; V: TRBV19; DNA: TGTGCCAGCAGAACCGGGACTGCCCAAGGTACAGATACGCAGTATTTT; CDR3: CASRTGTAQGTDTQYF
size: -; J: TRBJ2-7; D: -; V: TRBV30; DNA: TGTGCCTGGAGTTCAAACTTAGAGCAGTACTTC; CDR3: CAWSSNLEQYF
size: -; J: TRBJ2-1; D: TRBD2; V: TRBV20-1; DNA: TGCAGTGCTAGAGATGCAGCGGGAGGAAATGAGCAGTTCTTC; CDR3: CSARDAAGGNEQFF
size: -; J: TRBJ1-1; D: -; V: TRBV6-1; DNA: TGTGCCAGCAGTGGGGGGAGGACAGTGAACACTGAAGCTTTCTTT; CDR3: CASSGGRTVNTEAFF
size: -; J: TRBJ2-3; D: -; V: TRBV20-1; DNA: TGCAGTGCCCCCATGAGCAGCACAGATACGCAGTATTTT; CDR3: CSAPMSSTDTQYF
size: -; J: TRBJ1-2; D: -; V: TRBV20-1; DNA: TGCAGTCGGCCCGGGTACTATGGCTACACCTTC; CDR3: CSRPGYYGYTF
size: -; J: TRBJ2-3; D: TRBD2; V: TRBV19; DNA: TGTGCCAGTAGTTACCGTTCGACTAGCGGGAGAACAGATACGCAGTATTTT; CDR3: CASSYRSTSGRTDTQYF
size: -; J: TRBJ1-5; D: -; V: TRBV3-1; DNA: TGTGCCAGCAGCCTAAACCCTCAGGCTAATCAGCCCCAGCATTTT; CDR3: CASSLNPQANQPQHF
size: -; J: TRBJ2-1; D: TRBD2; V: TRBV29-1; DNA: TGCAGCGTTGATTTGGCCACTAGCGGTATCTCCTACAATGAGCAGTTCTTC; CDR3: CSVDLATSGISYNEQFF
size: -; J: TRBJ2-3; D: -; V: TRBV24-1; DNA: TGTGCCACCAGTGAGCCCCGGGACTCAGGGACGCAGTATTTT; CDR3: CATSEPRDSGTQYF
size: -; J: TRBJ2-7; D: TRBD2; V: TRBV28; DNA: TGTGCCAGCAGTTTAACGGGGGGGGTTGCCTACGAGCAGTACTTC; CDR3: CASSLTGGVAYEQYF
size: once; J: TRBJ2-5; D: TRBD1; V: TRBV5-1; DNA: TGCGCCAGCAGCGGAATCACCGGGACAGGGCAAGAGACCCAGTACTTC; CDR3: CASSGITGTGQETQYF
size: -; J: TRBJ1-2; D: -; V: TRBV7-8; DNA: TGTGCCAGCAGCTTAGCGGGCAGTGTGAGTGGTGGCTACACCTTC; CDR3: CASSLAGSVSGGYTF
size: -; J: TRBJ2-1; D: TRBD2; V: TRBV19; DNA: TGTGCCAGTAGTATGGGACTAGCGGGAGCAGGGTCCTACAATGAGCAGTTCTTC; CDR3: CASSMGLAGAGSYNEQFF
size: -; J: TRBJ2-3; D: -; V: TRBV2; DNA: TGTGCCAGCAGGGCGGGAGATACGCAGTATTTT; CDR3: CASRAGDTQYF
size: -; J: TRBJ2-3; D: TRBD2; V: TRBV25-1; DNA: TGTGCCAGCCGGACTAGCATGACAGATACGCAGTATTTT; CDR3: CASRTSMTDTQYF
size: -; J: TRBJ1-1; D: TRBD1; V: TRBV29-1; DNA: TGCAGCGTGGCCCCACAGGGGGCGCAGTCTGCTTTCTTT; CDR3: CSVAPQGAQSAFF
size: -; J: TRBJ2-1; D: -; V: TRBV4-1; DNA: TGCGCCAGCAGCCAACCTCAGACAGCCTACAATGAGCAGTTCTTC; CDR3: CASSQPQTAYNEQFF
size: -; J: TRBJ2-2; D: -; V: TRBV5-5; DNA: TGTGCCAGCAGCTTGGAAGCCAGGACCTCCACCGGGGAGCTGTTTTTT; CDR3: CASSLEARTSTGELFF
size: -; J: TRBJ1-1; D: TRBD1; V: TRBV6-1; DNA: TGTGCCAGCAGTGAAGCCAAACTCCAGACAGGGAGGCCTGAAGCTTTCTTT; CDR3: CASSEAKLQTGRPEAFF
size: once; J: TRBJ1-1; D: -; V: TRBV3-1; DNA: TGTGCCAGCAGCCAAGCCGGATTTATGAACACTGAAGCTTTCTTT; CDR3: CASSQAGFMNTEAFF
size: -; J: TRBJ1-1; D: TRBD1; V: TRBV20-1; DNA: TGCAGTGCTCCACGGACAGGGTGGGACACTGAAGCTTTCTTT; CDR3: CSAPRTGWDTEAFF
size: once; J: TRBJ1-5; D: -; V: TRBV5-1; DNA: TGCGCCAGCAGGAAGGGTACCAATCAGCCCCAGCATTTT; CDR3: CASRKGTNQPQHF
size: -; J: TRBJ2-1; D: TRBD1; V: TRBV28; DNA: TGTGCCAGCGGAGGGGACAGGGATTACAATGAGCAGTTCTTC; CDR3: CASGGDRDYNEQFF
size: -; J: TRBJ2-1; D: -; V: TRBV5-4; DNA: TGTGCCAGCAGCCCGTTTCTCGGGAGTGATGAGCAGTTCTTC; CDR3: CASSPFLGSDEQFF
size: few; J: TRBJ2-7; D: -; V: TRBV28; DNA: TGTGCCAGCAGTCTGAGGGGCGAGCAGTACTTC; CDR3: CASSLRGEQYF
size: -; J: TRBJ2-2; D: TRBD2; V: TRBV7-3; DNA: TGTGCCAGCAGCACACAACCTAGCGGCCATTTCACCGGGGAGCTGTTTTTT; CDR3: CASSTQPSGHFTGELFF
size: -; J: TRBJ1-1; D: -; V: TRBV29-1; DNA: TGCAGCGCCTCCCGGGGGGGCATGAACACTGAAGCTTTCTTT; CDR3: CSASRGGMNTEAFF
size: -; J: TRBJ1-2; D: -; V: TRBV25-1; DNA: TGTGCCAGCAGTTTGGCCGGGTTATATGGCTACACCTTC; CDR3: CASSLAGLYGYTF
size: -; J: TRBJ2-7; D: -; V: TRBV2; DNA: TGTGCCAGCAGTGACATAATCCTCACGGGGGTCTACGAGCAGTACTTC; CDR3: CASSDIILTGVYEQYF
size: -; J: TRBJ2-5; D: TRBD2; V: TRBV11-2; DNA: TGTGCCAGCAGCTTACTAGCGGGAGTTGGGGAGACCCAGTACTTC; CDR3: CASSLLAGVGETQYF
size: -; J: TRBJ1-4; D: TRBD1; V: TRBV28; DNA: TGTGCCAGCAGCAGCCCCACAGGGGGTGCTAATGAAAAACGGTTTTTT; CDR3: CASSSPTGGANEKRFF
size: -; J: TRBJ1-3; D: -; V: TRBV3-1; DNA: TGTGCCAGCAGCCAAGATCCGGGGATGACTGGAAACACCATATATTTT; CDR3: CASSQDPGMTGNTIYF